Reported below is one TCR beta chain. What it binds is unknown. This entry comes from a study of a mutant IDH1 vaccine in newly diagnosed glioma. The overall study: Patients' prior therapy spanned radiotherapy, temozolomide, or both; most underwent both.

General study results and limits: Among all patients, vaccine-induced immune responses occurred in approximately 93%. No link was apparently found between pseudoprogression and changes in top peripheral T cell clonotypes.

Time point in this sample: baseline, week 1 (first vaccination visit). Treatment noted: pre-vaccination baseline after standard-of-care therapy. Data came from immunoSEQ multiplex PCR; TCRdb stores just in-frame clones and leaves some out. The sample gives 80,000 to 100,000 clones, about four fifths of which show up once; approximately 7.9% is in the top ten. This sequence originates from a man in his forties with glioma. Sequenced material: PBMCs, taken from a glioma patient treated with radiotherapy, temozolomide or both.

CDR3 sequence: CASTLPGGYEQYF. CDR3 nucleotides: TGTGCCAGCACTTTGCCCGGGGGCTACGAGCAGTACTTC. The rearrangement uses TRBV28 and TRBJ2-7, with D perhaps matching TRBD2 (6 bases). The germline V gene has CDR1 MDHEN and CDR2 SYDVKM. The CDR3 spans 13 residues. Deletions cut 7 bases from V and 3 bases from J, with 13 bases between.